One sample yielded the 18 T cell receptor beta chains listed below, sequenced in a study of blood T cell repertoires in COVID-19. TCRdb's copy holds only in-frame clones and misses some; the assay was immunoSEQ multiplex PCR. The sample lists some 160,000 clones; more than 65% were seen once. Material for sequencing was peripheral blood. The receptors here all came from an elderly woman with acute or convalescent COVID-19.

V usage is TRBV29-1 and J usage is TRBJ2-3, with 8 bases lining up with TRBD1. Germline values: CDR1 SQVTM, CDR2 ANQGSEA. The V and J ends lost 2 bases and 7 bases, in that order; junction bases with no gene match: 5. CDR3 length: 13 residues. The CDR3 protein is CSVERGQANTQYF. The CDR3 nucleotides are TGCAGCGTTGAAAGGGGACAGGCGAATACGCAGTATTTT.

This chain links TRBV3-1 (or the pseudogene TRBV3-2) with TRBJ1-5; 7 positions match TRBD1. The CDR3 is 15 residues long. V gave up 4 bases and J gave up 6 bases; unmatched junction bases: 9. The germline V gene has CDR1 LGHDT and CDR2 YNNKEL (reference sequence). CDR3 loop: CASSLGTATTQPQHF. The CDR3 nucleotides are TGTGCCAGCAGCCTAGGGACAGCGACAACTCAGCCCCAGCATTTT.

This chain uses TRBV19 with TRBJ2-7, with 9 bases identical to TRBD1. This CDR3 has 17 amino acids. J was trimmed by 2 bases and V by 6 bases; bases with no gene match: 14. Germline assignment: CDR1 LNHDA and CDR2 SQIVND (reference sequence). The CDR3: CASSNLPGQGGPYEQYF. The CDR3 DNA is TGTGCCAGTAGCAACCTCCCGGGACAGGGAGGCCCCTACGAGCAGTACTTC.

J is TRBJ1-1 and V is TRBV2; D remains ambiguous. Trimming stripped 7 bases from V and 0 bases from J, with 9 bases between. Germline V gene sequence: CDR1 SNHLY, CDR2 FYNNEI. This CDR3 is 13 amino acids long. In DNA, the CDR3 is TGTGCCAGCATGGGCAGATTGAACACTGAAGCTTTCTTT. It yields the protein CASMGRLNTEAFF. The variable domain in full, with the rest retrieved from reference TRBV2 and TRBJ1-1, is EPEVTQTPSHQVTQMGQEVILRCVPISNHLYFYWYRQILGQKVEFLVSFYNNEISEKSEIFDDQFSVERPDGSNFTLKIRSTKLEDSAMYFCASMGRLNTEAFFGQGTRLTVV.

As for this clone: Other DNA sequences from this sample encode an identical CDR3 as well. The chain is built from TRBV5-1 and TRBJ2-1; 7 positions agree with TRBD2. The length of the CDR3 is 14 residues. Unmatched junction bases numbered 4, after V lost 0 bases and J lost 7 bases. Germline V lookup: CDR1 SGHRS, CDR2 YFSETQ. CDR3 region: CASSLVASGNEQFF. The CDR3 DNA follows: TGCGCCAGCAGCTTGGTGGCTAGCGGAAATGAGCAGTTCTTC.

This clone was detected a few times. The rearrangement uses TRBV10-1 and TRBJ2-7, with D hard to call. The CDR3 has 14 amino acids. Germline-derived CDR1 and CDR2 are WNHNN and SYGVQD (reference sequence). V gave up 0 bases and J gave up 1 base, with 7 bases separating them. This CDR3 reads CASSESSASYEQYF. DNA of the CDR3: TGCGCCAGCAGTGAGTCGAGTGCATCCTACGAGCAGTACTTC.

The rearrangement joins TRBV7-2 to TRBJ2-1; 9 bases map to TRBD2. The V and J ends lost 4 bases and 2 bases, in that order; junction bases with no gene match: 3. Germline CDR1 SGHTA, CDR2 FQGNSA. The CDR3 is made up of 15 amino acids. CDR3 in amino acids: CASSSSSGAYNEQFF. CDR3 nucleotides: TGTGCCAGCAGCTCCTCTAGCGGGGCCTACAATGAGCAGTTCTTC.

The V and J genes are TRBV27 and TRBJ2-7; unclear D gene. CDR1 and CDR2 from the germline V gene are MNHEY and SMNVEV (reference sequence). V was cut by 5 bases and J by 0 bases, with 11 bases left in between. The CDR3 length is 14 residues. The chain's CDR3 is CASSIRGSSYEQYF. CDR3 nucleotide sequence: TGTGCCAGCAGTATTCGCGGCAGCTCCTACGAGCAGTACTTC.

The rearrangement joins TRBV4-1 to TRBJ2-2, with 8 bases matching TRBD2. V shed 2 bases and J 7 bases; nucleotides not matched to a gene: 3. The germline CDR1 and CDR2 sequences are MGHRA and YSYEKL. The CDR3 is made up of 14 amino acids. CDR3 amino acids: CASSQPGGGGELFF. CDR3 DNA sequence: TGCGCCAGCAGCCAACCGGGAGGGGGCGGGGAGCTGTTTTTT.

The chain carries TRBV30 and TRBJ1-4; maybe TRBD1 (5 bases). Trimming removed 5 bases at V and 3 bases at J, with 13 bases between. Germline V gives CDR1 GTSNPN, CDR2 SVGIG (reference sequence). The CDR3 is 14 residues long. This CDR3 reads CAWARGRANEKLFF. CDR3 in DNA: TGTGCCTGGGCCCGGGGGAGGGCTAATGAAAAACTGTTTTTT. The full variable domain, rest sourced from reference TRBV30 and TRBJ1-4, is SQTIHQWPATLVQPVGSPLSLECTVEGTSNPNLYWYRQAAGRGLQLLFYSVGIGQISSEVPQNLSASRPQDRQFILSSKKLLLSDSGFYLCAWARGRANEKLFFGSGTQLSVL.

J is TRBJ1-6 and V is TRBV30, with D perhaps matching TRBD1 (6 bases). V lost 0 bases and J 0 bases, leaving 6 bases between the germline ends. Germline V gives CDR1 GTSNPN, CDR2 SVGIG (reference sequence). This CDR3 is built from 15 residues. The CDR3 nucleotides read TGTGCCTGGAGTGTAGGGGGCTCCTATAATTCACCCCTCCACTTT. This encodes CAWSVGGSYNSPLHF.

V usage is TRBV6-5 and J usage is TRBJ1-5; 10 bases map to TRBD1. The germline CDR1 and CDR2 sequences are MNHEY and SVGAGI. The ends lost 9 bases at V and 1 base at J; junction bases unmatched: 6. This CDR3 contains 15 residues. The CDR3 sequence: CASIRGQGSNQPQHF. The CDR3 DNA reads as TGTGCCAGTATTAGGGGACAGGGGAGCAATCAGCCCCAGCATTTT.

The chain combines TRBV18 with TRBJ1-4; TRBD1 might be the D (5 bases). This CDR3 spans 15 amino acids. Trimming stripped 0 bases from V and 7 bases from J, with 12 bases between. Germline V gene lookup returns CDR1 KGHSH and CDR2 LQKENI. The CDR3 region has the DNA TGTGCCAGCTCACCACCGGGCAGGGCCGGTGAAAAACTGTTTTTT. Protein sequence: CASSPPGRAGEKLFF.

The chain employs TRBV28 and TRBJ2-3, with 7 bases identical to TRBD2. This CDR3 region has 18 residues. In germline, CDR1 is MDHEN, CDR2 SYDVKM. V was clipped by 7 bases and J by 1 base; unmatched bases: 17. As DNA, the CDR3 is TGTGCCAGCACACCACCCCCCCCTAGCGGCCCACGCACAGATACGCAGTATTTT. Translation gives CASTPPPPSGPRTDTQYF.

V is TRBV24-1 and J is TRBJ2-1; 7 nucleotides agree with TRBD1. J was trimmed by 8 bases and V by 0 bases; bases with no gene match: 9. This CDR3 has 16 residues. In germline, CDR1 is KGHDR, CDR2 SFDVKD. The CDR3 sequence is CATSDLGSRGGYEQFF. The CDR3 DNA is TGTGCCACCAGTGATTTGGGATCAAGAGGGGGCTATGAGCAGTTCTTC.

Concerning this clone: The sample carries other DNA sequences with the same CDR3. This chain connects TRBV5-1 to TRBJ2-1; 10 bases line up with TRBD2. V shed 0 bases and J 2 bases; nucleotides not matched to a gene: 2. There are 16 residues in the CDR3. Germline V gives CDR1 SGHRS, CDR2 YFSETQ. This chain's CDR3 is CASSLVAGGPYNEQFF. For the CDR3, the DNA is TGCGCCAGCAGCTTGGTAGCGGGAGGACCCTACAATGAGCAGTTCTTC.

The chain uses TRBV7-9 and TRBJ2-3; TRBD2 aligns across 11 bases. The CDR3 extends over 19 amino acids. Germline assignment: CDR1 SEHNR and CDR2 FQNEAQ (reference sequence). V was pared by 4 bases and J by 0 bases, with 12 bases of the junction left unmatched. CDR3 protein: CASSSVSGTSGSSTDTQYF. DNA for the CDR3: TGTGCCAGCAGCTCAGTCTCCGGGACTAGCGGATCTAGCACAGATACGCAGTATTTT.

The sample holds one count of this clone. The V gene is TRBV6-5, the J gene TRBJ2-3; D remains ambiguous. In germline, CDR1 is MNHEY, CDR2 SVGAGI. The V and J ends lost 8 bases and 4 bases respectively, with 13 bases between them. The CDR3 spans 13 residues. CDR3 coding DNA: TGTGCCAGCCTTCGCCCGGGTTCAGATACGCAGTATTTT. The encoded protein is CASLRPGSDTQYF.